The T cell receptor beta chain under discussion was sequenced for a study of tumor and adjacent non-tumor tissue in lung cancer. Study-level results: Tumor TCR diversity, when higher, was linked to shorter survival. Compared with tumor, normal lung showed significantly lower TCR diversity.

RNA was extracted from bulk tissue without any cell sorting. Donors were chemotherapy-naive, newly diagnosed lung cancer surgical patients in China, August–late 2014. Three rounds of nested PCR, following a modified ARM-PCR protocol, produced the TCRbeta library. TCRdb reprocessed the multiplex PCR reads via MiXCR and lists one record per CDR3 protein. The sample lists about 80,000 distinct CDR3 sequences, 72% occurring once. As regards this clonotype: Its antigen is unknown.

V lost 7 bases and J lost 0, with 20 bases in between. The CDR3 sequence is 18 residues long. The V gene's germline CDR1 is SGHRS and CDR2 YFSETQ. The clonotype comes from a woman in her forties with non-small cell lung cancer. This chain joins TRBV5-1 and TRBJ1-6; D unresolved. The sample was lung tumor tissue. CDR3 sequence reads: CASQPRVSRDSYNSPLHF. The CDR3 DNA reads TGCGCCAGCCAGCCCCGGGTCTCTCGGGACTCCTATAATTCACCCCTCCACTTT.